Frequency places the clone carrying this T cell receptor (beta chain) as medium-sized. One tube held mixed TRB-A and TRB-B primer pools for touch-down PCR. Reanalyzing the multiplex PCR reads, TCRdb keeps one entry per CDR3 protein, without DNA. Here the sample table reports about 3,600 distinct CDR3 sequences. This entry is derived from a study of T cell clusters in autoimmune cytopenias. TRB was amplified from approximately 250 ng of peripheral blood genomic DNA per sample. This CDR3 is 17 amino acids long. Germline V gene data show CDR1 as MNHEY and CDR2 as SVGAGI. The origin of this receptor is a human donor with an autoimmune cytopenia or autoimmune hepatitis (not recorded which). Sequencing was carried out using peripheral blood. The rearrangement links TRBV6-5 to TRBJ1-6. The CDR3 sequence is CASSRKYTDPWGSPLHF.